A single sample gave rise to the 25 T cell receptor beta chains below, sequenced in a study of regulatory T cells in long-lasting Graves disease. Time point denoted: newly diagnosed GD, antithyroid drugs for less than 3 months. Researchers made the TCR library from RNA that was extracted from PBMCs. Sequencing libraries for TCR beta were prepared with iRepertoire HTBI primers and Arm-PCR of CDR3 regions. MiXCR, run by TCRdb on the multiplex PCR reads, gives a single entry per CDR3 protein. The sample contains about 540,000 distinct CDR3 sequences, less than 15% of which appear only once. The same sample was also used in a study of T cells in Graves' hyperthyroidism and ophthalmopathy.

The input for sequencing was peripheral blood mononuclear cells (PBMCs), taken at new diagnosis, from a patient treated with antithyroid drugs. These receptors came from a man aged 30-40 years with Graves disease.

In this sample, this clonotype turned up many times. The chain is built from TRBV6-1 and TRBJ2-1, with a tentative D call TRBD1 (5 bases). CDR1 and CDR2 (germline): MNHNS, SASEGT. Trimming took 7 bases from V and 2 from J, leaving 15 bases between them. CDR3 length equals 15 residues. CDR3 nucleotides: TGTGCCAGCATTAAAGGGGCGACGACCTACAATGAGCAGTTCTTC. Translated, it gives CASIKGATTYNEQFF.

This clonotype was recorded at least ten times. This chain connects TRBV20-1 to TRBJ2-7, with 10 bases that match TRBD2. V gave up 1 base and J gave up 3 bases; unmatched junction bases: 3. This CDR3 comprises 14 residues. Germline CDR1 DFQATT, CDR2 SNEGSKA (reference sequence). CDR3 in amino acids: CSARAPSGSYEQYF. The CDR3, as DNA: TGCAGTGCTAGAGCCCCTAGCGGGAGCTACGAGCAGTACTTC.

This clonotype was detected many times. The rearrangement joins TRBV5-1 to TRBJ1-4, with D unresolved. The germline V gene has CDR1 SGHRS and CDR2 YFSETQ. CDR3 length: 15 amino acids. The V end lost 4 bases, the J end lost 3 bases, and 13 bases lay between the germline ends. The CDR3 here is CASSRRAVPNEKLFF. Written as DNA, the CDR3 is TGCGCCAGCAGCAGGAGGGCAGTACCTAATGAAAAACTGTTTTTT.

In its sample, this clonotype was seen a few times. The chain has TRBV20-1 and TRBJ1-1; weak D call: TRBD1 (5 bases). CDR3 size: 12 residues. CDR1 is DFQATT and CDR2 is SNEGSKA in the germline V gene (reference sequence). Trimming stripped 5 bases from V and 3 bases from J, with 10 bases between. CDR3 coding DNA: TGCAGTGCTTGGGACCCGGACACTGAAGCTTTCTTT. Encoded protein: CSAWDPDTEAFF.

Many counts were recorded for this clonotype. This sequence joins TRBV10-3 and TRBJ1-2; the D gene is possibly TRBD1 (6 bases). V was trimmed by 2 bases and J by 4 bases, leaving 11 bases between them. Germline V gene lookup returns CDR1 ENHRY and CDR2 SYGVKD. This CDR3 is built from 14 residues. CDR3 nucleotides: TGTGCCATCAGTGAGGGAGGGGGGACCTATGGCTACACCTTC. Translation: CAISEGGGTYGYTF.

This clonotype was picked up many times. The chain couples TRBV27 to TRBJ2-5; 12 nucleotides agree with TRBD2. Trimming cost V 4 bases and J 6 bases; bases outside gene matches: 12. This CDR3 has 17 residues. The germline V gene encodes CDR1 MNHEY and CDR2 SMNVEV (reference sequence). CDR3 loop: CASSWRLAGEGSQTQYF. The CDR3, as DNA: TGTGCCAGCAGTTGGCGACTAGCGGGGGAAGGCTCCCAGACCCAGTACTTC.

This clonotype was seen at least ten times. CDR3 region: CASSEVRGNTEAFF. The CDR3 DNA sequence: TGCGCCAGCAGTGAGGTGAGAGGGAACACTGAAGCTTTCTTT. The chain couples TRBV10-1 to TRBJ1-1, with no clear D. The germline CDR1 and CDR2 sequences are WNHNN and SYGVQD (reference sequence). V was trimmed by 2 bases and J by 1 base, leaving 8 bases between them. The CDR3 consists of 14 residues.

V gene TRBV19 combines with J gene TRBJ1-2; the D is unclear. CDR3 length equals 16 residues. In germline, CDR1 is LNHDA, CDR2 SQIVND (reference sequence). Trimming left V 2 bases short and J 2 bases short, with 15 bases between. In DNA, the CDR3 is TGTGCCAGTAGTATACTTCCGACTCAGGTCAACTATGGCTACACCTTC. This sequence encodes CASSILPTQVNYGYTF.

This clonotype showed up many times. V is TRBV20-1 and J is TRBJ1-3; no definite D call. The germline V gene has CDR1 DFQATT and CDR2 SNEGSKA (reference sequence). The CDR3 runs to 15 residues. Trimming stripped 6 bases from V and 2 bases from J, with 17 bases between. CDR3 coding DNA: TGCAGTGCCTACTCGCAGGTGCGTCCTGGAAACACCATATATTTT. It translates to CSAYSQVRPGNTIYF.

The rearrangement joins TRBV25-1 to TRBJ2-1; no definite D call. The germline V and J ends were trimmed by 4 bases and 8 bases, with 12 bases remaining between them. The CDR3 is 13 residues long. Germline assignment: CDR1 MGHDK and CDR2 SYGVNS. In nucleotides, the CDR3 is TGTGCCAGCAGTGCTTCTCTTGGGGATGAGCAGTTCTTC. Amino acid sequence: CASSASLGDEQFF.

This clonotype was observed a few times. The DNA of the CDR3 is TGCGCCACCAGGGGTCAGGGGATTGGCACAGATACGCAGTATTTT. This encodes CATRGQGIGTDTQYF. This chain joins TRBV5-1 and TRBJ2-3; a possible D gene is TRBD1 (6 bases). V was shortened by 9 bases and J by 1 base, with 18 bases between the two germline ends. The CDR3 totals 15 residues. The germline V gene has CDR1 SGHRS and CDR2 YFSETQ.

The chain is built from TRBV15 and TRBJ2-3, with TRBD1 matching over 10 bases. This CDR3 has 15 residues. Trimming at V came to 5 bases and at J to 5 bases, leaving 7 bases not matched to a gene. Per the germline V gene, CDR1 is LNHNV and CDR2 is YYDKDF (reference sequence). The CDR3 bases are TGTGCCACCAGCGCCCGGGACAGGGGAATAGATACGCAGTATTTT. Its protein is CATSARDRGIDTQYF.

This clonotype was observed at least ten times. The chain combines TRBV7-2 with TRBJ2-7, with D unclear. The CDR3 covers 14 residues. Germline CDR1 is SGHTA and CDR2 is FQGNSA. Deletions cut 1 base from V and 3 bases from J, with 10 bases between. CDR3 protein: CASSLVMGGYEQYF. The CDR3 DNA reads TGTGCCAGCAGCTTAGTAATGGGCGGCTACGAGCAGTACTTC.

The CDR3 sequence is CASSAFKEGYTF. CDR3 coding DNA: TGTGCCAGCAGTGCCTTCAAGGAGGGCTACACCTTC. The chain links TRBV28 to TRBJ1-2; D gene unclear. In germline, CDR1 is MDHEN, CDR2 SYDVKM. V lost 5 bases to trimming and J lost 8 bases, with 12 bases between them. There are 12 residues in the CDR3.

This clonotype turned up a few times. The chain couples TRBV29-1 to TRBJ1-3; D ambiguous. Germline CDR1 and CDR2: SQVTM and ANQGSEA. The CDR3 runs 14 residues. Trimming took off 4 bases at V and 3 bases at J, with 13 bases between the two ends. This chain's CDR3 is CSVAGEGVGNTIYF. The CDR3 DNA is TGCAGCGTTGCCGGCGAGGGCGTTGGAAACACCATATATTTT.

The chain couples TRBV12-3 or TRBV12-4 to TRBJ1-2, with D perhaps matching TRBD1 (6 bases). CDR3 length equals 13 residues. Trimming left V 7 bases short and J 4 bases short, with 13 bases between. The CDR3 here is CASIPDSAYGYTF. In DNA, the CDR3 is TGTGCCAGCATCCCGGACAGCGCCTATGGCTACACCTTC.

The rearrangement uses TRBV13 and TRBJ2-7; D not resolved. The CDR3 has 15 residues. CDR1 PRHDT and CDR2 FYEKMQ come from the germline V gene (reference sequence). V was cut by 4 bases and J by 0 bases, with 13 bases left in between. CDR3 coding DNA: TGTGCCAGCAGCTCCCGCTTTAGGAGCTCCTACGAGCAGTACTTC. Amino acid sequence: CASSSRFRSSYEQYF. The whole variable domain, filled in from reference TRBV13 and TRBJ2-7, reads AAGVIQSPRHLIKEKRETATLKCYPIPRHDTVYWYQQGPGQDPQFLISFYEKMQSDKGSIPDRFSAQQFSDYHSELNMSSLELGDSALYFCASSSRFRSSYEQYFGPGTRLTVT.

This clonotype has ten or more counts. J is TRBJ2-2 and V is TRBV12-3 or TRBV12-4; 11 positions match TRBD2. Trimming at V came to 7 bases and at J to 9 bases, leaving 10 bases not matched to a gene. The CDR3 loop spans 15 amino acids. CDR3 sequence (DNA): TGTGCCAGCACCGGAGAGACTAGCGGGACACGGGAGCTGTTTTTT. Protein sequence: CASTGETSGTRELFF.

CDR3 nucleotides: TGTGCCAGCAGCGTAGTGGGGACTAGGGGCACCGGGGAGCTGTTTTTT. Translated, it gives CASSVVGTRGTGELFF. This sequence joins TRBV9 and TRBJ2-2; 8 bases agree with TRBD2. Germline V gives CDR1 SGDLS, CDR2 YYNGEE. The CDR3 has 16 amino acids. Trimming took 0 bases from V and 4 from J; bases not matched to a gene: 5. Using reference TRBV9 and TRBJ2-2 for the parts outside the CDR3, the full variable domain is DSGVTQTPKHLITATGQRVTLRCSPRSGDLSVYWYQQSLDQGLQFLIQYYNGEERAKGNILERFSAQQFPDLHSELNLSSLELGDSALYFCASSVVGTRGTGELFFGEGSRLTVL.

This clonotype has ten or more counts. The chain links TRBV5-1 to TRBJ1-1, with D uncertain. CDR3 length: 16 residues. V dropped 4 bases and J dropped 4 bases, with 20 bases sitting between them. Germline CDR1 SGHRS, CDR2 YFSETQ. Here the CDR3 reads CASSPKSGLRGTEAFF. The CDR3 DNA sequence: TGCGCCAGCAGCCCCAAGAGCGGGTTACGGGGCACTGAAGCTTTCTTT.

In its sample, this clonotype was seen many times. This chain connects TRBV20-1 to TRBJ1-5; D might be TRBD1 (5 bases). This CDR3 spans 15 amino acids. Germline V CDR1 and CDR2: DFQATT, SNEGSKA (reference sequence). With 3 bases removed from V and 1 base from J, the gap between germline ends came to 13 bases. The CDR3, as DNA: TGCAGTGCTAGCAATTCGCAGGGAAGCAATCAGCCCCAGCATTTT. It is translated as CSASNSQGSNQPQHF.

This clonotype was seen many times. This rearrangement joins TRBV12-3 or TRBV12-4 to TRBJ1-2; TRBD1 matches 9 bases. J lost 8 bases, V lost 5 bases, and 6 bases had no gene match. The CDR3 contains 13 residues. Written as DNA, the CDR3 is TGTGCCAGCAGTCGCAGACAGGGGGGGGGCTACACCTTC. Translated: CASSRRQGGGYTF.

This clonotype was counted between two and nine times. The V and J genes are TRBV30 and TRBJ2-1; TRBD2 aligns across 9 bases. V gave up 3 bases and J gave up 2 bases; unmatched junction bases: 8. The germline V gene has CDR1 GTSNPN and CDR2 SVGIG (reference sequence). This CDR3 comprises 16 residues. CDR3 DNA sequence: TGTGCCTGGAGGAAGAGGGGGACTAGCCCCTACAATGAGCAGTTCTTC. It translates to CAWRKRGTSPYNEQFF.

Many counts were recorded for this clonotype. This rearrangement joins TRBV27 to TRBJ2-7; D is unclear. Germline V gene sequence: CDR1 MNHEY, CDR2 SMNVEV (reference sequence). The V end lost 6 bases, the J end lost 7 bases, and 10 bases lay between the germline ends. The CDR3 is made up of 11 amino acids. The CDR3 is CASRGMGEQYF. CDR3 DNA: TGTGCCAGCAGAGGGATGGGGGAGCAGTACTTC.

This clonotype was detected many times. CDR3 nucleotides: TGCGCCAGCACTAACGGACAGGGAGGAGATACGCAGTATTTT. Translating gives CASTNGQGGDTQYF. The chain links TRBV5-1 to TRBJ2-3, with 8 nucleotides matching TRBD1. CDR3 size: 14 residues. Germline V CDR1 and CDR2: SGHRS, YFSETQ. V was clipped by 6 bases and J by 5 bases; unmatched bases: 8.